The 15 T cell receptor beta chains presented below share a single source sample, sequenced in a study of T-cell reconstitution after alpha-beta-depleted transplantation in children. As it was prepared, the TCRbeta library received unique molecular identifiers. Each CDR3 protein is one row after TCRdb ran MiXCR on the PCR reads. This sample has some 240,000 distinct CDR3 sequences, with 9.7% found just once. Specimen: PBMCs from the stem cell graft donor, collected from the stem cell graft. These receptors all come from a human donor who donated a stem cell graft to a child with SCID.

The V and J genes are TRBV29-1 and TRBJ1-1; maybe TRBD1 (5 bases). CDR1 is SQVTM, CDR2 ANQGSEA, per germline. The ends were cut back, 3 bases at V and 0 bases at J, with 8 bases in the middle. The CDR3 has 13 residues. The CDR3, as DNA: TGCAGCGTTGATCGACAGATGAACACTGAAGCTTTCTTT. This codes for CSVDRQMNTEAFF.

V and J are TRBV20-1 and TRBJ2-7; the match to TRBD1 covers 10 bases. Germline trimming cut 4 bases from V and 4 bases from J; bases unmatched to any gene: 10. Per the germline V gene, CDR1 is DFQATT and CDR2 is SNEGSKA (reference sequence). CDR3 length: 15 residues. Here the CDR3 DNA reads TGCAGTGCTACCCTTCCGGGACAGGGGCCGTACGAGCAGTACTTC. Translating it yields CSATLPGQGPYEQYF.

In this sample, this clonotype turned up many times. The chain has TRBV20-1 and TRBJ1-6, with D perhaps matching TRBD1 (5 bases). CDR3 length: 13 residues. Germline V gene sequence: CDR1 DFQATT, CDR2 SNEGSKA (reference sequence). The germline V and J ends were trimmed by 6 bases and 4 bases, with 10 bases remaining between them. CDR3 DNA sequence: TGCAGTGCCATGGGACGTTATAATTCACCCCTCCACTTT. It codes for CSAMGRYNSPLHF.

This clonotype occurred many times. The genes are TRBV5-1 and TRBJ1-1; D remains ambiguous. Germline CDR1 and CDR2: SGHRS and YFSETQ. The CDR3 contains 14 residues. With 0 bases removed from V and 2 bases from J, the gap between germline ends came to 8 bases. CDR3 in amino acids: CASSLEGGNTEAFF. CDR3 DNA sequence: TGCGCCAGCAGCTTGGAGGGCGGAAACACTGAAGCTTTCTTT.

In this sample, this clonotype turned up many times. This chain links TRBV6-5 with TRBJ1-3, with 7 bases identical to TRBD1. Per germline, CDR1 MNHEY and CDR2 SVGAGI. The CDR3 has 16 amino acids. V shed 4 bases, J shed 4 bases, and the junction held 10 bases outside the gene matches. The CDR3 loop reads CASSSLTGFLGNTIYF. The CDR3 bases are TGTGCCAGCAGTTCTTTGACAGGGTTCCTCGGAAACACCATATATTTT.

This clonotype was detected ten times or more. This chain links TRBV24-1 with TRBJ2-5; no clear D. This CDR3 has 12 amino acids. The V gene's germline CDR1 is KGHDR and CDR2 SFDVKD. With 0 bases removed from V and 5 bases from J, the gap between germline ends came to 3 bases. The CDR3 region has the DNA TGTGCCACCAGTGATTTGCGGGAGACCCAGTACTTC. Translated: CATSDLRETQYF.

This clonotype was counted many times. V gene TRBV20-1 combines with J gene TRBJ2-5, with 9 bases matching TRBD2. Germline V CDR1 and CDR2: DFQATT, SNEGSKA (reference sequence). CDR3 length: 14 residues. V was clipped by 0 bases and J by 5 bases; unmatched bases: 4. The CDR3 DNA sequence: TGCAGTGCTAGAGATCGGCTAGCGGGGGAGACCCAGTACTTC. Protein: CSARDRLAGETQYF.

In its sample, this clonotype was seen many times. DNA of the CDR3: TGTGCCAGCAGAGGGGTGGGGGTGATAGGAGAGCAGTACTTC. It translates to CASRGVGVIGEQYF. This chain links TRBV2 with TRBJ2-7; D may correspond to TRBD1 or TRBD2 (5 bases each). The CDR3 has 14 amino acids. CDR1 and CDR2 from the germline V gene are SNHLY and FYNNEI. The V end lost 6 bases, the J end lost 7 bases, and 19 bases lay between the germline ends.

The chain recombines TRBV5-1 with TRBJ2-2, with 7 bases matching TRBD2. V lost 0 bases, J lost 2 bases, and 4 bases stayed unmatched. The V gene's germline CDR1 is SGHRS and CDR2 YFSETQ. This CDR3 is 16 amino acids long. CDR3 sequence reads: CASSLDPSGNTGELFF. The CDR3 DNA reads as TGCGCCAGCAGCTTGGATCCTAGCGGAAACACCGGGGAGCTGTTTTTT.

This clonotype was seen ten or more times. The chain has TRBV5-6 and TRBJ2-3; D gene unclear. CDR3 size: 12 residues. Trimming stripped 3 bases from V and 10 bases from J, with 12 bases between. Germline loops: CDR1 SGHDT, CDR2 YYEEEE. Here the CDR3 reads CASSSPGPAQYF. For the CDR3, the DNA is TGTGCCAGCAGCTCACCCGGTCCGGCGCAGTATTTT.

This clonotype was detected many times. V gene TRBV7-9 combines with J gene TRBJ1-2; TRBD1 is a possible D gene (5 bases). Per germline, CDR1 SEHNR and CDR2 FQNEAQ (reference sequence). V was cut by 5 bases and J by 5 bases, with 18 bases left in between. This CDR3 is 15 amino acids long. The CDR3 nucleotides read TGTGCCAGCAGCGTAGGCCACGGGACCGATTATGGCTACACCTTC. It is translated as CASSVGHGTDYGYTF.

This clonotype was counted between two and nine times. The CDR3 is CASSLVFTRDGNQPQHF. CDR3 DNA sequence: TGTGCCAGCAGCTTAGTATTTACCCGGGACGGCAATCAGCCCCAGCATTTT. The chain employs TRBV7-8 and TRBJ1-5, with D perhaps matching TRBD1 (5 bases). The germline V and J ends were trimmed by 1 base and 2 bases, with 15 bases remaining between them. Looked up from germline, CDR1 is SGHVS and CDR2 is FQNEAQ. The length of the CDR3 is 17 residues. The full variable domain, rest sourced from reference TRBV7-8 and TRBJ1-5, is GAGVSQSPRYKVAKRGQDVALRCDPISGHVSLFWYQQALGQGPEFLTYFQNEAQLDKSGLPSDRFFAERPEGSVSTLKIQRTQQEDSAVYLCASSLVFTRDGNQPQHFGDGTRLSIL.

J is TRBJ2-2 and V is TRBV12-3 or TRBV12-4; a weak D match, TRBD1 (6 bases). This CDR3 is 16 amino acids long. Trimming pared 6 bases from V and 1 base from J, leaving 15 bases between. Here the CDR3 DNA reads TGTGCCAGCAGACGAACAGGGTCGCGGAACACCGGGGAGCTGTTTTTT. Its translation: CASRRTGSRNTGELFF.

This clonotype was counted at least ten times. The chain uses TRBV12-3 or TRBV12-4 and TRBJ2-5, with 9 bases lining up with TRBD2. This CDR3 has 16 amino acids. Losses at the gene ends were 3 bases for V and 3 bases for J; bases not matched to a gene: 8. CDR3 nucleotides: TGTGCCAGCAGTTTTAGAGTCGGCGGGGGGGAAGAGACCCAGTACTTC. Residues: CASSFRVGGGEETQYF.

This sequence joins TRBV20-1 and TRBJ1-1; the D gene is possibly TRBD1 (5 bases). Germline V lookup: CDR1 DFQATT, CDR2 SNEGSKA (reference sequence). The CDR3 has 13 residues. V was trimmed by 3 bases and J by 5 bases, leaving 13 bases between them. CDR3 bases: TGCAGTGCTAGGTGGGGGTTAGAAACTGAAGCTTTCTTT. Its protein is CSARWGLETEAFF.